These T cell receptor beta chains were read from a single sample in a study of immune evolution from preneoplasia to lung adenocarcinoma. Libraries were prepared by immunoSEQ multiplex PCR; TCRdb keeps only in-frame clonotypes and omits some of them. The table lists tens of thousands of clones, under 80% of them singletons. Sequenced sample: FFPE invasive lung adenocarcinoma tissue. The receptors originated from a person in their sixties with lung adenocarcinoma. The CDR3 runs from the conserved cysteine through the conserved F or W. A D gene is named only where the DNA matches it firmly. Size values are once, few and many counts, or a class for expanded clones, and some rows have none.

abundance: -; v_gene: TRBV5-1; j_gene: TRBJ1-1; d_gene: -; CDR3aa: CASSSAGVRNTEAFF; CDR3nt: TGCGCCAGCAGCTCGGCCGGGGTCAGGAACACTGAAGCTTTCTTT
abundance: -; v_gene: TRBV7-8; j_gene: TRBJ1-3; d_gene: -; CDR3aa: CASSSGLASGNTIYF; CDR3nt: TGTGCCAGCAGTTCCGGACTGGCCTCTGGAAACACCATATATTTT
abundance: -; v_gene: TRBV7-2; j_gene: TRBJ1-4; d_gene: -; CDR3aa: CASSPPSGANEKLFF; CDR3nt: TGTGCCAGCAGCCCTCCCAGTGGGGCTAATGAAAAACTGTTTTTT
abundance: -; v_gene: TRBV7-9; j_gene: TRBJ2-1; d_gene: -; CDR3aa: CASSPGTTTEQFF; CDR3nt: TGTGCCAGCAGCCCAGGGACAACCACGGAGCAGTTCTTC
abundance: -; v_gene: TRBV11-3; j_gene: TRBJ2-3; d_gene: -; CDR3aa: CASSLEGNTDTQYF; CDR3nt: TGTGCCAGCAGCTTAGAAGGGAACACAGATACGCAGTATTTT
abundance: -; v_gene: TRBV5-1; j_gene: TRBJ1-1; d_gene: TRBD1; CDR3aa: CASSPAGGQGSTEAFF; CDR3nt: TGCGCCAGCAGCCCGGCCGGGGGACAGGGGAGCACTGAAGCTTTCTTT
abundance: -; v_gene: TRBV11-2; j_gene: TRBJ2-2; d_gene: -; CDR3aa: CASSLGGEYTGELFF; CDR3nt: TGTGCCAGCAGCTTAGGGGGCGAGTACACCGGGGAGCTGTTTTTT
abundance: few; v_gene: TRBV27; j_gene: TRBJ2-1; d_gene: -; CDR3aa: CASSSGGRYNEQFF; CDR3nt: TGTGCCAGCAGTTCCGGGGGGCGGTACAATGAGCAGTTCTTC
abundance: once; v_gene: TRBV28; j_gene: TRBJ1-1; d_gene: -; CDR3aa: CASSSEIQGGNTEAFF; CDR3nt: TGTGCCAGCAGTTCAGAAATACAGGGTGGGAACACTGAAGCTTTCTTT
abundance: few; v_gene: TRBV28; j_gene: TRBJ1-2; d_gene: -; CDR3aa: CASSSGVNYGYTF; CDR3nt: TGTGCCAGCAGTTCAGGGGTCAACTATGGCTACACCTTC
abundance: -; v_gene: TRBV28; j_gene: TRBJ2-2; d_gene: -; CDR3aa: CASSPFGWDTGELFF; CDR3nt: TGTGCCAGCAGCCCATTCGGATGGGACACCGGGGAGCTGTTTTTT
abundance: -; v_gene: TRBV2; j_gene: TRBJ1-4; d_gene: TRBD1; CDR3aa: CASKTGTGNEKLFF; CDR3nt: TGTGCCAGCAAAACCGGGACAGGGAATGAAAAACTGTTTTTT
abundance: few; v_gene: TRBV19; j_gene: TRBJ1-1; d_gene: TRBD1; CDR3aa: CASAVGQGHVEAFF; CDR3nt: TGTGCCAGTGCAGTAGGACAGGGTCATGTTGAAGCTTTCTTT
abundance: -; v_gene: TRBV6-5; j_gene: TRBJ2-6; d_gene: -; CDR3aa: CASRSGANVLTF; CDR3nt: TGTGCCAGCCGATCTGGGGCCAACGTCCTGACTTTC
abundance: -; v_gene: TRBV4-2; j_gene: TRBJ2-1; d_gene: TRBD2; CDR3aa: CASSQGTSGRFNEQFF; CDR3nt: TGTGCCAGCAGCCAAGGAACTAGCGGGCGCTTCAATGAGCAGTTCTTC
abundance: -; v_gene: TRBV18; j_gene: TRBJ1-2; d_gene: TRBD1; CDR3aa: CASSADLPGQGKGYTF; CDR3nt: TGTGCCAGCTCCGCCGACCTTCCGGGACAGGGAAAAGGCTACACCTTC
abundance: -; v_gene: TRBV30; j_gene: TRBJ2-3; d_gene: -; CDR3aa: CAGAHFTDTQYF; CDR3nt: TGTGCCGGGGCACACTTCACAGATACGCAGTATTTT
abundance: -; v_gene: TRBV5-1; j_gene: TRBJ2-3; d_gene: -; CDR3aa: CASSKSTDTQYF; CDR3nt: TGCGCCAGCTCCAAATCCACAGATACGCAGTATTTT
abundance: -; v_gene: TRBV19; j_gene: TRBJ1-2; d_gene: -; CDR3aa: CASSMPVSAQTYGYTF; CDR3nt: TGTGCCAGTAGTATGCCGGTTTCGGCCCAGACCTATGGCTACACCTTC
abundance: -; v_gene: TRBV25-1; j_gene: TRBJ2-7; d_gene: TRBD2; CDR3aa: CASSGEGLARDEQYF; CDR3nt: TGTGCCAGCAGTGGCGAGGGACTAGCAAGAGACGAGCAGTACTTC
abundance: -; v_gene: TRBV6-6; j_gene: TRBJ2-2; d_gene: TRBD2; CDR3aa: CASSDSGRAFGELFF; CDR3nt: TGTGCCAGCAGCGACAGCGGGAGGGCCTTCGGGGAGCTGTTTTTT
abundance: -; v_gene: TRBV10-3; j_gene: TRBJ2-1; d_gene: TRBD2; CDR3aa: CAISDPLAGGPRENEQFF; CDR3nt: TGTGCCATCAGTGACCCCCTAGCGGGAGGGCCTAGAGAGAATGAGCAGTTCTTC
abundance: -; v_gene: TRBV6-1; j_gene: TRBJ1-2; d_gene: -; CDR3aa: CASSDGQSYGYTF; CDR3nt: TGTGCCAGCAGTGACGGACAGAGCTATGGCTACACCTTC
abundance: -; v_gene: TRBV5-4; j_gene: TRBJ1-2; d_gene: TRBD1; CDR3aa: CASSLGRGRDYGYTF; CDR3nt: TGTGCCAGCAGCTTGGGTAGGGGGCGCGACTATGGCTACACCTTC
abundance: -; v_gene: TRBV6-1; j_gene: TRBJ2-7; d_gene: -; CDR3aa: CASSEKQEPSDEQYF; CDR3nt: TGTGCCAGCAGTGAAAAACAGGAACCTTCAGATGAGCAGTACTTC
abundance: -; v_gene: TRBV5-1; j_gene: TRBJ1-1; d_gene: TRBD1; CDR3aa: CASRPDRGQNEAFF; CDR3nt: TGCGCCAGCAGACCCGACAGGGGGCAAAATGAAGCTTTCTTT
abundance: -; v_gene: TRBV6-1; j_gene: TRBJ2-1; d_gene: TRBD1; CDR3aa: CASRGTGVGEQFF; CDR3nt: TGTGCCAGCAGGGGGACAGGGGTGGGGGAGCAGTTCTTC
abundance: -; v_gene: TRBV29-1; j_gene: TRBJ2-2; d_gene: TRBD1; CDR3aa: CSVSTGPDTGELFF; CDR3nt: TGCAGCGTGTCGACAGGGCCTGACACCGGGGAGCTGTTTTTT
abundance: -; v_gene: TRBV11-2; j_gene: TRBJ2-1; d_gene: -; CDR3aa: CASSGLGQRGNEQFF; CDR3nt: TGTGCCAGCAGCGGGCTTGGACAGAGAGGCAATGAGCAGTTCTTC
abundance: -; v_gene: TRBV29-1; j_gene: TRBJ2-1; d_gene: -; CDR3aa: CSARRGPEDNEQFF; CDR3nt: TGCAGTGCGCGGCGAGGCCCGGAGGACAATGAGCAGTTCTTC
abundance: -; v_gene: TRBV14; j_gene: TRBJ2-1; d_gene: TRBD2; CDR3aa: CASSQASGKYNEQFF; CDR3nt: TGTGCCAGCAGCCAAGCTAGCGGGAAGTACAATGAGCAGTTCTTC
abundance: few; v_gene: TRBV6-5; j_gene: TRBJ2-1; d_gene: -; CDR3aa: CASSYWGNTYNEQFF; CDR3nt: TGTGCCAGCAGTTACTGGGGGAACACCTACAATGAGCAGTTCTTC
abundance: -; v_gene: TRBV30; j_gene: TRBJ1-5; d_gene: -; CDR3aa: CAWSYGTYSNQPQHF; CDR3nt: TGTGCCTGGAGCTATGGGACATATAGCAATCAGCCCCAGCATTTT
abundance: -; v_gene: TRBV4-3; j_gene: TRBJ2-5; d_gene: -; CDR3aa: CASSTRAEIQETQYF; CDR3nt: TGCGCCAGCAGTACAAGGGCGGAGATACAAGAGACCCAGTACTTC
abundance: -; v_gene: TRBV20-1; j_gene: TRBJ2-7; d_gene: -; CDR3aa: CSASGGHEQYF; CDR3nt: TGCAGTGCTAGTGGAGGTCACGAGCAGTACTTC
abundance: -; v_gene: TRBV7-8; j_gene: TRBJ2-1; d_gene: TRBD2; CDR3aa: CASSLGEAGGFNEQFF; CDR3nt: TGTGCCAGCAGCTTAGGGGAAGCGGGAGGATTCAATGAGCAGTTCTTC
abundance: once; v_gene: TRBV5-4; j_gene: TRBJ1-2; d_gene: -; CDR3aa: CASSSYYGYTF; CDR3nt: TGTGCCAGCAGCTCGTACTATGGCTACACCTTC
abundance: -; v_gene: TRBV28; j_gene: TRBJ2-5; d_gene: -; CDR3aa: CASGSGQQETQYF; CDR3nt: TGTGCCAGCGGATCAGGACAGCAAGAGACCCAGTACTTC
abundance: -; v_gene: TRBV7-8; j_gene: TRBJ2-1; d_gene: -; CDR3aa: CASSYPKGGHRGEQFF; CDR3nt: TGTGCCAGCAGCTACCCAAAGGGGGGGCATCGGGGTGAGCAGTTCTTC
abundance: -; v_gene: TRBV14; j_gene: TRBJ1-4; d_gene: TRBD1; CDR3aa: CASSQLGTAASEKLFF; CDR3nt: TGTGCCAGCAGCCAACTCGGGACAGCGGCGAGTGAAAAACTGTTTTTT
abundance: -; v_gene: TRBV19; j_gene: TRBJ1-2; d_gene: -; CDR3aa: CASSIDGRGLGGYTF; CDR3nt: TGTGCCAGTAGTATAGATGGTCGGGGATTAGGCGGCTACACCTTC
abundance: -; v_gene: TRBV29-1; j_gene: TRBJ2-3; d_gene: -; CDR3aa: CSVRRPKADTQYF; CDR3nt: TGCAGCGTCCGCCGCCCGAAGGCAGATACGCAGTATTTT
abundance: -; v_gene: TRBV5-1; j_gene: TRBJ1-4; d_gene: TRBD1; CDR3aa: CASSLGTGGNEKLFF; CDR3nt: TGCGCCAGCAGCTTGGGGACAGGGGGAAATGAAAAACTGTTTTTT
abundance: -; v_gene: TRBV15; j_gene: TRBJ1-5; d_gene: -; CDR3aa: CATRDGGQPQHF; CDR3nt: TGTGCCACTCGGGACGGCGGCCAGCCCCAGCATTTT
abundance: -; v_gene: TRBV7-2; j_gene: TRBJ1-1; d_gene: TRBD1; CDR3aa: CASSLGDRVLNTEAFF; CDR3nt: TGTGCCAGCAGCTTAGGCGACAGGGTTTTGAACACTGAAGCTTTCTTT